This is a list of T cell receptor beta chains from one sample in a study of CD8 T cells in ankylosing spondylitis. TCRdb re-called the 5' RACE reads through MiXCR, storing one row per CDR3 protein. The sample lists 250,000 to 400,000 distinct CDR3 sequences, 11% occurring once. What was sequenced was blood, either unsorted or a sorted T cell fraction (not recorded which). These receptors were taken from a female donor with ankylosing spondylitis or in good health (not recorded which). Both conserved end residues are part of each CDR3. The D gene is left open where the match is weak. Expanded clones are given a class, and other clones once, few, many or no size at all.

d_call,v_call,clone_size,j_call,cdr3_aa,cdr3_nt
TRBD2,TRBV5-1,NA,TRBJ2-1,CASSPPRLAAYHVQFF,TGCGCCAGCAGCCCCCCTCGACTAGCGGCCTACCATGTGCAGTTCTTC
NA,TRBV5-1,many,TRBJ2-7,CASSLDGVPYEQYF,TGCGCCAGCAGCTTGGATGGGGTTCCCTACGAGCAGTACTTC
NA,TRBV7-9,NA,TRBJ2-3,CASSPTTQYF,TGTGCCAGCAGCCCAACTACGCAGTATTTT
NA,TRBV29-1,many,TRBJ2-1,CSVRPSSYNEQFF,TGCAGCGTTCGTCCCAGTTCCTACAATGAGCAGTTCTTC
TRBD2,TRBV7-2,NA,TRBJ2-5,CASRLAGQETQYF,TGTGCCAGCAGACTAGCGGGCCAGGAGACCCAGTACTTC
TRBD2,TRBV20-1,many,TRBJ2-5,CSASRLAGAVVQETQYF,TGCAGTGCTAGCAGACTAGCGGGAGCAGTGGTCCAAGAGACCCAGTACTTC
TRBD1,TRBV12-3/TRBV12-4,many,TRBJ1-1,CASSHRTGSNTEAFF,TGTGCCAGCAGTCACCGGACAGGCTCGAACACTGAAGCTTTCTTT
NA,TRBV10-2,few,TRBJ2-7,CASSEARGKRHEQYF,TGCGCCAGCAGTGAGGCCAGGGGAAAGCGCCACGAGCAGTACTTC
NA,TRBV18,NA,TRBJ2-1,CASSPLGGSEQFF,TGTGCCAGCTCACCACTGGGTGGGAGTGAGCAGTTCTTC
TRBD2,TRBV7-8,few,TRBJ2-7,CASSSHVAGRYEQYF,TGTGCCAGCAGCTCTCACGTAGCGGGCCGCTACGAGCAGTACTTC
NA,TRBV4-3,many,TRBJ2-3,CASSQTGGASTDTQYF,TGCGCCAGCAGCCAAACTGGCGGGGCTAGCACAGATACGCAGTATTTT
TRBD1,TRBV29-1,many,TRBJ1-1,CSVVRDRVTEAFF,TGCAGCGTTGTCCGGGACAGGGTCACTGAAGCTTTCTTT
NA,TRBV7-2,NA,TRBJ2-2,CASSLVGGSTGELFF,TGTGCCAGCAGCTTAGTAGGGGGTTCCACCGGGGAGCTGTTTTTT
TRBD1,TRBV24-1,few,TRBJ2-1,CATSDPTGNEQFF,TGTGCCACCAGTGACCCGACAGGGAATGAGCAGTTCTTC
NA,TRBV6-6,NA,TRBJ1-4,CASRVLDEKLFF,TGTGCCAGCAGGGTGTTGGATGAAAAACTGTTTTTT
TRBD1,TRBV27,many,TRBJ1-2,CASSLTGGYGYTF,TGTGCCAGCAGTTTGACAGGGGGCTATGGCTACACCTTC
NA,TRBV7-8,few,TRBJ1-2,CASSLVLGQGIYGYTF,TGTGCCAGCAGCTTAGTTTTGGGGCAGGGTATTTATGGCTACACCTTC
NA,TRBV7-8,few,TRBJ2-2,CACRGRNTGELFF,TGTGCCTGTCGGGGGAGGAACACCGGGGAGCTGTTTTTT
NA,TRBV4-2,many,TRBJ1-2,CASSQEGNRVVGYTF,TGTGCCAGCAGCCAAGAGGGGAACAGGGTGGTCGGCTACACCTTC
TRBD2,TRBV12-3/TRBV12-4,few,TRBJ2-1,CASSLGTASGYNEQFF,TGTGCCAGCAGTTTAGGAACGGCTAGCGGTTACAATGAGCAGTTCTTC
NA,TRBV21-1,NA,TRBJ1-5,CASKGRGCQPQHF,TGTGCCAGCAAAGGGAGGGGATGTCAGCCCCAGCATTTT
TRBD2,TRBV20-1,few,TRBJ2-1,CSARDEAGGHNEQFF,TGCAGTGCTAGAGATGAAGCGGGGGGGCACAATGAGCAGTTCTTC
TRBD2,TRBV11-2,NA,TRBJ2-1,CASSPFGRGNEQFF,TGTGCCAGCAGCCCTTTCGGGAGGGGCAATGAGCAGTTCTTC
TRBD2,TRBV29-1,many,TRBJ2-1,CSALTGGNNEQFF,TGCAGCGCTTTAACGGGGGGGAACAATGAGCAGTTCTTC
NA,TRBV20-1,many,TRBJ1-5,CSADSYNQPQHF,TGCAGTGCCGACAGTTACAATCAGCCCCAGCATTTT
NA,TRBV28,many,TRBJ1-5,CASSLRRINQPQHF,TGTGCCAGCAGTTTACGGAGGATCAATCAGCCCCAGCATTTT
NA,TRBV27,NA,TRBJ2-3,CASSSRRLTDTQYF,TGTGCCAGCAGTTCGCGGAGACTTACAGATACGCAGTATTTT
NA,TRBV7-2,NA,TRBJ2-2,CASSLSRDAANTGELFF,TGTGCCAGCAGCTTAAGCCGGGACGCTGCGAACACCGGGGAGCTGTTTTTT
NA,TRBV3-1,NA,TRBJ1-1,CASSPPGGQNTEAFF,TGTGCCAGCAGCCCTCCTGGGGGGCAGAACACTGAAGCTTTCTTT
TRBD1,TRBV20-1,many,TRBJ2-3,CSGDSRTDTQYF,TGCAGCGGGGACAGCCGCACAGATACGCAGTATTTT
NA,TRBV28,many,TRBJ2-2,CASTKGHNTGELFF,TGTGCCAGCACCAAAGGACACAACACCGGGGAGCTGTTTTTT
TRBD2,TRBV5-1,few,TRBJ2-3,CASSRLSLAGSTDTQYF,TGCGCCAGCAGTCGCCTATCCTTAGCGGGGAGCACAGATACGCAGTATTTT
NA,TRBV20-1,many,TRBJ1-1,CSAWQPSGTEAFF,TGCAGTGCTTGGCAGCCCAGTGGCACTGAAGCTTTCTTT
NA,TRBV30,many,TRBJ1-1,CAWSLNTEAFF,TGTGCCTGGAGCTTGAACACTGAAGCTTTCTTT
TRBD1,TRBV20-1,many,TRBJ1-1,CSAPIPGGTEAFF,TGCAGTGCCCCGATCCCAGGGGGCACTGAAGCTTTCTTT
TRBD1,TRBV5-8,few,TRBJ2-3,CASSLGQGAADTQYF,TGTGCCAGCAGCTTAGGACAGGGGGCCGCAGATACGCAGTATTTT
NA,TRBV20-1,NA,TRBJ2-1,CSAKNPTVPEQFF,TGCAGTGCTAAAAACCCGACAGTTCCTGAGCAGTTCTTC
NA,TRBV7-9,few,TRBJ2-2,CASSPTSDGGELFF,TGTGCCAGCAGCCCCACCTCCGACGGCGGGGAGCTGTTTTTT
NA,TRBV29-1,many,TRBJ1-1,CSVTELNTEAFF,TGCAGCGTTACCGAGTTGAACACTGAAGCTTTCTTT
NA,TRBV20-1,many,TRBJ2-5,CSARGAGGETQYF,TGCAGTGCTAGAGGGGCAGGAGGAGAGACCCAGTACTTC
NA,TRBV7-9,NA,TRBJ2-1,CASSPRHGEQFF,TGTGCCAGCAGCCCCCGACACGGTGAGCAGTTCTTC
TRBD1,TRBV28,many,TRBJ2-5,CASSFMDRPKETQYF,TGTGCCAGCAGTTTTATGGACAGGCCTAAAGAGACCCAGTACTTC
NA,TRBV2,few,TRBJ2-3,CASSERASGGTDTQYF,TGTGCCAGCAGTGAACGGGCTTCGGGGGGCACAGATACGCAGTATTTT
NA,TRBV12-3/TRBV12-4,many,TRBJ2-5,CASRRGSEQETQYF,TGTGCCAGCAGGAGGGGGTCTGAGCAAGAGACCCAGTACTTC